Here is one TCR beta chain with its context. V was pared by 7 bases and J by 6 bases, with 8 bases of the junction left unmatched. CDR3 size: 14 residues. The germline gives CDR1 SNHLY, CDR2 FYNNEI. This sample was included in a study of blood T cell repertoires in COVID-19. Study background: Acute and convalescent COVID-19 specimens originated in the United States, Italy and Spain.

TCRdb's copy holds only in-frame clones and misses some; the assay was immunoSEQ multiplex PCR. The data hold some 34,000 clones, with 75% to 90% observed a single time. J is TRBJ1-5 and V is TRBV2; 8 bases map to TRBD1. The material sequenced was peripheral blood. The sequence was collected from a human donor in a cohort sampled during active COVID-19. The CDR3 reads CASNLQGAGQPQHF. CDR3 DNA sequence: TGTGCCAGCAATTTGCAGGGGGCAGGTCAGCCCCAGCATTTT.